This T cell receptor (beta chain) was retrieved from a study of blood T cell repertoires in COVID-19. Germline CDR1 KGHSH, CDR2 LQKENI. The length of the CDR3 is 16 residues. Deletions cut 1 base from V and 0 bases from J, with 11 bases between. In the source study's methods: Scientists estimated how many nucleated cells there were by amplifying reference gene primers. Profiling relied on immunoSEQ multiplex PCR, and the TCRdb table lists in-frame clones only, not all of them. V and J calls and clone size are as listed in that table; D and trimming were resolved from the DNA. This table holds about 200,000 clones, around 89% found once.

What was sequenced was peripheral blood. The chain joins TRBV18 to TRBJ2-3, with D possibly matching TRBD1 (5 bases). This clonotype was sampled from a man between 45 and 60 years old with acute or convalescent COVID-19. CDR3 nucleotides: TGTGCCAGCTCACCACGGGGCAGTACCAGCACAGATACGCAGTATTTT. Amino acid sequence: CASSPRGSTSTDTQYF.